Described below is a single T cell receptor beta chain sequence and its context. The source of the sample is a study of OX40 agonist ivuxolimab in advanced cancers. Data came from immunoSEQ multiplex PCR; TCRdb stores just in-frame clones and leaves some out. This sample has tens of thousands of clones; around nine tenths occur once, and the top ten carry roughly 8.1%. CDR3 length: 11 residues. The V gene's germline CDR1 is DFQATT and CDR2 SNEGSKA (reference sequence). This chain connects TRBV20-1 to TRBJ2-1; TRBD2 is a possible D gene (6 bases). Sample: CD4+ or CD8+ T cells sorted from blood, taken in a trial of the OX40 agonist ivuxolimab. The receptor comes from an adult with an advanced solid tumor such as melanoma, head and neck, liver or kidney cancer. CDR3 sequence reads: CSGGDMDEQFF. In nucleotides, the CDR3 is TGCAGCGGAGGGGATATGGATGAGCAGTTCTTC.